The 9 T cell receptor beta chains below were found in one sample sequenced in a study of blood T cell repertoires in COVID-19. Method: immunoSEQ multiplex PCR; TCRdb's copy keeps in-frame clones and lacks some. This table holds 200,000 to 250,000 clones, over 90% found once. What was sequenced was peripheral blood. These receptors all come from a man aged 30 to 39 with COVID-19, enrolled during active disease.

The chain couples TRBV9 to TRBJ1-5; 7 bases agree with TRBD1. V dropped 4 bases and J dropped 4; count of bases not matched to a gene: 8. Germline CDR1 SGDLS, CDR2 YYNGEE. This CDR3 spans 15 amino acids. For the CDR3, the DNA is TGTGCCAGCAGCCTCACGACAGGGCTTAATCAGCCCCAGCATTTT. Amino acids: CASSLTTGLNQPQHF.

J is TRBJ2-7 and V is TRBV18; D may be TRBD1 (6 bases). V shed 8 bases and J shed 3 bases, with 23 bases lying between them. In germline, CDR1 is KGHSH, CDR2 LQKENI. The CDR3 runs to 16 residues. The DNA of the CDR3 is TGTGCCAGCACACGGACAGCGGATTCAGGGTACTACGAGCAGTACTTC. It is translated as CASTRTADSGYYEQYF.

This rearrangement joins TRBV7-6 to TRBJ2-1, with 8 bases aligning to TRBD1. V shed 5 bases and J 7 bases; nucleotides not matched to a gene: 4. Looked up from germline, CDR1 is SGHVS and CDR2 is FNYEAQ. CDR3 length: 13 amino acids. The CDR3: CASSQRTGNEQFF. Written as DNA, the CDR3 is TGTGCCAGCAGCCAAAGGACAGGGAATGAGCAGTTCTTC.

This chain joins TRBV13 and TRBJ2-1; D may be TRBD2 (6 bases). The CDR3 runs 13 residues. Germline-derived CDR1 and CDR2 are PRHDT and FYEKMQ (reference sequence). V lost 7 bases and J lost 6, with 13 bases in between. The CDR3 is CASNAGIFNEQFF. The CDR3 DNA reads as TGTGCCAGCAATGCGGGAATATTCAATGAGCAGTTCTTC.

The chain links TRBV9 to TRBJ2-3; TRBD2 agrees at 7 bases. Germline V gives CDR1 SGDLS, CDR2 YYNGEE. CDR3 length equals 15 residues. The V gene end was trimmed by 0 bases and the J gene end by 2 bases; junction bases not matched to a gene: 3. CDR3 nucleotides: TGTGCCAGCAGCGTAGCAGCGGGGCACACAGATACGCAGTATTTT. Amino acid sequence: CASSVAAGHTDTQYF.

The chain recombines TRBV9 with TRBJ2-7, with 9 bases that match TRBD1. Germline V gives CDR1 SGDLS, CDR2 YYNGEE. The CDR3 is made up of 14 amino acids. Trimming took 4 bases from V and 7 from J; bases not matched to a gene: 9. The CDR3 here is CASSPQGTGREQYF. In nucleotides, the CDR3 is TGTGCCAGCAGCCCCCAGGGGACAGGGAGGGAGCAGTACTTC.

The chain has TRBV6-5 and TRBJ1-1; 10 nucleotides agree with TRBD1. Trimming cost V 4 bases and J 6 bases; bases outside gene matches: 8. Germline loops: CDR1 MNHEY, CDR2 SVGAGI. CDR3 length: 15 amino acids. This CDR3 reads CASSSPGTGDAEAFF. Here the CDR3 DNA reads TGTGCCAGCAGTTCCCCAGGGACAGGGGATGCTGAAGCTTTCTTT.

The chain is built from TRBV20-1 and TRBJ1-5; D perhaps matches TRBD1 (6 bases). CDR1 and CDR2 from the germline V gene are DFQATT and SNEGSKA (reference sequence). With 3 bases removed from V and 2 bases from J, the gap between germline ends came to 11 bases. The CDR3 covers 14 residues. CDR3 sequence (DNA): TGCAGTGCTAGTGCAGGGGACCGCAATCAGCCCCAGCATTTT. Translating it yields CSASAGDRNQPQHF.

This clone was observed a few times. For the CDR3, the DNA is TGTGCCAGCAGTGCCCGACAGCGGGATATTTATAGCAATCAGCCCCAGCATTTT. It codes for CASSARQRDIYSNQPQHF. V and J are TRBV2 and TRBJ1-5; D might be TRBD1 (5 bases). Germline values: CDR1 SNHLY, CDR2 FYNNEI. The CDR3 runs 18 residues. The V end lost 4 bases, the J end lost 0 bases, and 19 bases lay between the germline ends.